This T cell receptor beta chain was captured in a study of T cells in tumors after PD-1 blockade. Across the study: No patient had prior checkpoint blockade, systemic immunosuppression, or radiotherapy within 4 weeks.

Per the germline V gene, CDR1 is GTSNPN and CDR2 is SVGIG (reference sequence). V was shortened by 0 bases and J by 0 bases, with 15 bases between the two germline ends. The CDR3 spans 16 residues. A few counts support this clone. The antigen remains undetermined. General study results and limits: Expanded exhausted CD8+ clones after therapy were mostly novel clonotypes.

The protocol was immunoSEQ multiplex PCR, while the TCRdb copy is restricted to in-frame clones and leaves out a portion. The table has 10,000 to 15,000 clones, 63% seen once; the top ten hold 20% to 30%. The sample consisted of tumor tissue, taken before anti-PD-1 treatment. The V gene is TRBV30, the J gene TRBJ2-7; D unclear. The source is a human donor with cutaneous squamous cell carcinoma. In DNA form, the CDR3 reads TGTGCCTGGAGTGTATATCGGGTCATAAGCTCCTACGAGCAGTACTTC. Translated, it gives CAWSVYRVISSYEQYF.